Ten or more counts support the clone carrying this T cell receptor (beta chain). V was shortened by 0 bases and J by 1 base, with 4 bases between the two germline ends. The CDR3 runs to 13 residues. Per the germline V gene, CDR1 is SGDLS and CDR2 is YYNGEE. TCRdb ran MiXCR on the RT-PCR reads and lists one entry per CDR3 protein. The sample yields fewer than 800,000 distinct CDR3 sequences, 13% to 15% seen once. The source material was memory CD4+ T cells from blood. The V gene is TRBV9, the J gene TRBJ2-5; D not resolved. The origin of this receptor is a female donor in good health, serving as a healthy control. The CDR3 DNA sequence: TGTGCCAGCAGCGTAGAGTTCCAAGAGACCCAGTACTTC. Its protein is CASSVEFQETQYF. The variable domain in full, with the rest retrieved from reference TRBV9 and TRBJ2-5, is DSGVTQTPKHLITATGQRVTLRCSPRSGDLSVYWYQQSLDQGLQFLIQYYNGEERAKGNILERFSAQQFPDLHSELNLSSLELGDSALYFCASSVEFQETQYFGPGTRLLVL.